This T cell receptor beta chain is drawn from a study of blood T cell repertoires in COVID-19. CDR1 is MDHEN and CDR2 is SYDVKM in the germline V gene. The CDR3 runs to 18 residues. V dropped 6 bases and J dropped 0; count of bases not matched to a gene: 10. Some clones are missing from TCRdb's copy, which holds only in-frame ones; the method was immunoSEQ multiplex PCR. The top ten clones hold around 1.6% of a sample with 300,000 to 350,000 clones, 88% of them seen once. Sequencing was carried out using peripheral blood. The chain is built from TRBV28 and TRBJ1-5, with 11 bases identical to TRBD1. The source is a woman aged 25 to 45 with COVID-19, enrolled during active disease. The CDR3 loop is CASSYRDRGGGSNQPQHF. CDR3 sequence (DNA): TGTGCCAGCAGCTACCGGGACAGGGGGGGAGGTAGCAATCAGCCCCAGCATTTT.